Following are 28 T cell receptor beta chains from one sample sequenced in a study of graft-versus-host responses after intestinal transplantation. The method was immunoSEQ multiplex PCR; TCRdb's version includes in-frame clones alone and lacks a portion of them. The data contain around 100,000 clones, around 94% of them seen just once; the ten biggest clones take up 0.23%. For these TCRs, the target antigens are not known. The sample here was unstimulated CD4+ T cells sorted from spleen or lymph node cells, taken before transplant. These receptors came from a human donor who was the organ donor for an intestinal transplant.

The chain has TRBV28 and TRBJ2-7; 7 nucleotides align to TRBD1. Germline V gene sequence: CDR1 MDHEN, CDR2 SYDVKM. J gave up 1 base and V 6 bases, and 9 bases lay outside the gene matches. The CDR3 loop spans 15 amino acids. The CDR3 sequence: CASSHHRGRSYEQYF. The CDR3 coding sequence is TGTGCCAGCAGCCACCACAGGGGCCGTTCCTACGAGCAGTACTTC.

The rearrangement uses TRBV9 and TRBJ2-1; 10 bases are a match to TRBD2. J gave up 7 bases and V 0 bases, and 4 bases lay outside the gene matches. Germline CDR1 is SGDLS and CDR2 is YYNGEE. The CDR3 is 15 residues long. DNA of the CDR3: TGTGCCAGCAGCGTAGAGACTAGCGGGTGGAATGAGCAGTTCTTC. Its protein is CASSVETSGWNEQFF.

This clone came up once. The chain joins TRBV5-1 to TRBJ2-5, with 11 nucleotides matching TRBD2. Germline values: CDR1 SGHRS, CDR2 YFSETQ. V gave up 0 bases and J gave up 2 bases; unmatched junction bases: 3. This CDR3 region has 16 residues. The CDR3 DNA follows: TGCGCCAGCAGCTTGGAAGTAGCGGGAGGGCAAGAGACCCAGTACTTC. As protein: CASSLEVAGGQETQYF.

CDR3 bases: TGTGCCAGCAGTCCACATTGGGACGAGACGCAGTATTTT. Residues: CASSPHWDETQYF. The chain uses TRBV7-9 and TRBJ2-3, with D perhaps TRBD1 or TRBD2 (5 bases each). Germline values: CDR1 SEHNR, CDR2 FQNEAQ (reference sequence). The ends were cut back, 6 bases at V and 9 bases at J, with 16 bases in the middle. The CDR3 length is 13 residues. The full variable domain, its missing parts supplied by reference TRBV7-9 and TRBJ2-3, is DTGVSQNPRHKITKRGQNVTFRCDPISEHNRLYWYRQTLGQGPEFLTYFQNEAQLEKSRLLSDRFSAERPKGSFSTLEIQRTEQGDSAMYLCASSPHWDETQYFGPGTRLTVL.

This chain joins TRBV6-1 and TRBJ2-3, with D possibly being TRBD2 (6 bases). The V and J ends lost 6 bases and 6 bases respectively, with 19 bases between them. Germline CDR1 MNHNS, CDR2 SASEGT. The CDR3 extends over 15 amino acids. CDR3 nucleotide sequence: TGTGCCAGCAGCCCCATGGGGCGGGACGCGGATACGCAGTATTTT. It specifies CASSPMGRDADTQYF.

This clone was seen more than once but under ten times. A read error may produce the germline difference seen at one junction end. The gene calls are TRBV30 and TRBJ1-1; no reliable D call. The germline CDR1 and CDR2 sequences are GTSNPN and SVGIG (reference sequence). The CDR3 consists of 11 residues. CDR3: CAWSENSEAFF. The CDR3 coding sequence is TGTGCCTGGAGTGAGAACAGTGAAGCTTTCTTT.

The rearrangement joins TRBV6-5 to TRBJ1-2; D not certain. The germline V and J ends were trimmed by 5 bases and 3 bases, with 13 bases remaining between them. This CDR3 contains 14 residues. Per germline, CDR1 MNHEY and CDR2 SVGAGI. CDR3 loop: CASSEGSFYYGYTF. The CDR3 DNA reads TGTGCCAGCAGTGAAGGATCCTTCTACTATGGCTACACCTTC.

This clone was observed a single time. V is TRBV7-9 and J is TRBJ2-7; D is ambiguous. Germline values: CDR1 SEHNR, CDR2 FQNEAQ (reference sequence). Trimming cost V 1 base and J 6 bases, with 16 bases left between them. CDR3 length equals 15 residues. The CDR3 DNA reads as TGTGCCAGCAGCTTAGATACTGGATGGGCTCTCGAGCAGTACTTC. Translation: CASSLDTGWALEQYF.

DNA for the CDR3: TGTGCCAGCTCACCGCTGCAGGGGGACAATCAGCCCCAGCATTTT. Its translation is CASSPLQGDNQPQHF. This sequence joins TRBV18 and TRBJ1-5; 7 bases line up with TRBD1. The germline CDR1 and CDR2 sequences are KGHSH and LQKENI. V was pared by 3 bases and J by 3 bases, with 5 bases of the junction left unmatched. The CDR3 totals 15 residues.

This chain links TRBV27 with TRBJ1-2; 7 nucleotides line up with TRBD1. The CDR3 sequence is 13 residues long. Germline loops: CDR1 MNHEY, CDR2 SMNVEV (reference sequence). The V segment lost 6 bases and the J segment 8 bases; nucleotides outside the gene matches: 9. As DNA, the CDR3 is TGTGCCAGCAGGGGAACAGGGGTTCGGGGCTACACCTTC. It encodes CASRGTGVRGYTF.

The rearrangement joins TRBV5-4 to TRBJ2-2; D is undetermined. The CDR3 totals 15 residues. V was shortened by 0 bases and J by 0 bases, with 6 bases between the two germline ends. The germline V gene encodes CDR1 SGHNT and CDR2 YYREEE (reference sequence). CDR3 residues: CASSLGRTNTGELFF. CDR3 nucleotide sequence: TGTGCCAGCAGCTTGGGACGGACGAACACCGGGGAGCTGTTTTTT.

This chain uses TRBV5-1 with TRBJ2-1; D may be TRBD1 (5 bases). The CDR3 is 16 amino acids. Deletions cut 4 bases from V and 1 base from J, with 15 bases between. Germline CDR1 is SGHRS and CDR2 is YFSETQ. The CDR3 region has the DNA TGCGCCAGCAGCGCCCAGACAGTTTTGTCCTACAATGAGCAGTTCTTC. Translated: CASSAQTVLSYNEQFF.

The chain carries TRBV4-3 and TRBJ1-1; possibly TRBD1 for D (5 bases). Trimming removed 0 bases at V and 11 bases at J, with 16 bases between. Germline CDR1 is LGHNA and CDR2 is YSLEER. This CDR3 contains 14 residues. CDR3 residues: CASSQDTVSRGAFF. For the CDR3, the DNA is TGCGCCAGCAGCCAAGATACCGTCTCGAGGGGTGCTTTCTTT.

The J gene is TRBJ2-7, the V gene TRBV6-6, with a tentative D call TRBD2 (5 bases). The CDR3 extends over 14 amino acids. The V and J ends lost 2 bases and 2 bases respectively, with 10 bases between them. Germline-derived CDR1 and CDR2 are MNHNY and SVGAGI (reference sequence). The chain's CDR3 is CASSYRTYTYEQYF. The CDR3 bases are TGTGCCAGCAGTTACAGGACTTACACCTACGAGCAGTACTTC.

The V and J genes are TRBV10-3 and TRBJ1-1; maybe TRBD1 (6 bases). Germline V CDR1 and CDR2: ENHRY, SYGVKD. This CDR3 spans 14 amino acids. Trimming pared 0 bases from V and 4 bases from J, leaving 9 bases between. CDR3 amino acids: CAISESGGVTEAFF. The CDR3 coding sequence is TGTGCCATCAGTGAGTCAGGGGGAGTCACTGAAGCTTTCTTT.

This CDR3 reads CASSYSHIRYEQYF. CDR3 DNA: TGTGCCAGCAGTTACTCGCACATCCGCTACGAGCAGTACTTC. The chain joins TRBV6-6 to TRBJ2-7; D is undetermined. V lost 0 bases and J lost 3, with 9 bases in between. The CDR3 runs 14 residues. Looked up from germline, CDR1 is MNHNY and CDR2 is SVGAGI (reference sequence).

This clone came up once. The rearrangement uses TRBV5-1 and TRBJ2-7; D may match TRBD1 or TRBD2 (5 bases each). The germline V and J ends were trimmed by 4 bases and 3 bases, with 20 bases remaining between them. The CDR3 is made up of 16 amino acids. The germline gives CDR1 SGHRS, CDR2 YFSETQ. CDR3 in amino acids: CASSPFFDGGGYEQYF. The CDR3 DNA sequence: TGCGCCAGCAGCCCCTTTTTCGACGGTGGGGGCTACGAGCAGTACTTC.

This clone was seen a handful of times. The rearrangement joins TRBV10-1 to TRBJ1-4; D is undetermined. CDR3 length: 16 amino acids. V dropped 2 bases and J dropped 7 bases, with 17 bases sitting between them. The V gene's germline CDR1 is WNHNN and CDR2 SYGVQD (reference sequence). The CDR3 here is CASSELRTTPGEKLFF. The CDR3 nucleotides are TGCGCCAGCAGTGAGCTAAGAACCACTCCTGGTGAAAAACTGTTTTTT.

V gene TRBV5-1 combines with J gene TRBJ2-1; 8 bases align to TRBD2. V trimming: 2 bases; J trimming: 15 bases; junction bases outside the gene matches: 10. The CDR3 has 13 residues. Germline V gene data show CDR1 as SGHRS and CDR2 as YFSETQ. The CDR3 here is CASSFGLAEGVFF. CDR3 in DNA: TGCGCCAGCAGCTTCGGACTAGCCGAAGGGGTGTTCTTC.

Turning to this clone: One junction end disagrees with the germline gene, perhaps due to a read error. This rearrangement joins TRBV19 to TRBJ1-1; TRBD1 matches at 7 bases. The CDR3 runs 14 residues. The germline CDR1 and CDR2 sequences are LNHDA and SQIVND (reference sequence). CDR3 in DNA: TGTGCCAGTAGTGGACAGGTTCCCACCGGAGGGGATTCGTTT. This codes for CASSGQVPTGGDSF.

The rearrangement uses TRBV23-1 and TRBJ1-1; no clear D gene. TRBV23-1 is an ORF for which the function is uncertain. The V end was cut by 8 bases, the J end by 1 base, with 8 bases between. This CDR3 spans 12 amino acids. The CDR3 bases are TGCGCCAGCCGGTGGCCGAACACTGAAGCTTTCTTT. Its protein is CASRWPNTEAFF.

This clone was observed once. This chain uses TRBV28 with TRBJ1-1; 9 bases align to TRBD1. Trimming removed 5 bases from V and 4 bases from J; junction bases left unmatched: 8. Germline-derived CDR1 and CDR2 are MDHEN and SYDVKM. The CDR3 is 15 residues long. The CDR3 sequence: CASSTPGTGSTEAFF. CDR3 DNA: TGTGCCAGCAGTACTCCGGGGACAGGGAGCACTGAAGCTTTCTTT.

This clone was seen only once. V is TRBV5-6 and J is TRBJ2-5, with 13 positions matching TRBD2. CDR1 SGHDT and CDR2 YYEEEE come from the germline V gene. Trimming cost V 2 bases and J 5 bases; bases outside gene matches: 6. This CDR3 spans 16 amino acids. The CDR3 bases are TGTGCCAGCAGCTTCCCGACTAGCGGGAGGTCGGAGACCCAGTACTTC. The encoded protein is CASSFPTSGRSETQYF.

V gene TRBV4-3 combines with J gene TRBJ1-4, with D possibly TRBD1 on 5 matching bases. Germline V lookup: CDR1 LGHNA, CDR2 YSLEER. The CDR3 length is 16 residues. Trimming took off 1 base at V and 2 bases at J, with 11 bases between the two ends. DNA for the CDR3: TGCGCCAGCAGCCAAGGGAACCGGGGGACTAATGAAAAACTGTTTTTT. This translates into CASSQGNRGTNEKLFF.

The chain joins TRBV4-1 to TRBJ2-1; perhaps D is TRBD1 or TRBD2 (5 bases each). CDR1 is MGHRA and CDR2 is YSYEKL in the germline V gene. The V and J ends lost 3 bases and 10 bases respectively, with 13 bases between them. The CDR3 spans 13 residues. CDR3 amino acids: CASSHEGRLEQFF. The CDR3 nucleotides read TGCGCCAGCAGCCACGAGGGACGCCTAGAGCAGTTCTTC.

This sequence joins TRBV5-1 and TRBJ2-2; possibly TRBD1 or TRBD2 for D (5 bases each). The V end was cut by 0 bases, the J end by 4 bases, with 10 bases between. The germline gives CDR1 SGHRS, CDR2 YFSETQ. CDR3 length: 15 residues. DNA for the CDR3: TGCGCCAGCAGCTTGGGAGGGGCCAGCACCGGGGAGCTGTTTTTT. Translating it yields CASSLGGASTGELFF.

In DNA form, the CDR3 reads TGTGCCAGCAGCTTAGTGCTGGGAGGCGAGCAGTACTTC. Translated: CASSLVLGGEQYF. The V gene is TRBV11-1, the J gene TRBJ2-7, with D tentatively TRBD2 (6 bases). Germline V gene lookup returns CDR1 SGHAT and CDR2 FQDESV (reference sequence). V lost 1 base to trimming and J lost 6 bases, with 10 bases between them. The CDR3 covers 13 residues.

The chain recombines TRBV7-2 with TRBJ2-1, with D perhaps TRBD2 (5 bases). This CDR3 is 15 amino acids long. Germline V gene data show CDR1 as SGHTA and CDR2 as FQGNSA. The V end lost 5 bases, the J end lost 6 bases, and 17 bases lay between the germline ends. The DNA for the CDR3 is TGTGCCAGCAGCCCCGGGCCCGATGGAGGCAATGAGCAGTTCTTC. It yields the protein CASSPGPDGGNEQFF.